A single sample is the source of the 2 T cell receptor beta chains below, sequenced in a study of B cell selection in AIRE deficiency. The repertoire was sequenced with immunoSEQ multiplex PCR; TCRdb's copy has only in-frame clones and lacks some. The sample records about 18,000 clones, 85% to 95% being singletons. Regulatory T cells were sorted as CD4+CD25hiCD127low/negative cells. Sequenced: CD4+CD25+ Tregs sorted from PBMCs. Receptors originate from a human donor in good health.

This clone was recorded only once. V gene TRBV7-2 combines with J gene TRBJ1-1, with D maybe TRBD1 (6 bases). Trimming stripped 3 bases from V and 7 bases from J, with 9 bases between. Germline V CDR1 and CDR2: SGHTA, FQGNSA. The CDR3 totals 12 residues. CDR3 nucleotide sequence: TGTGCCAGCAGCTTGGCAGGGGTTGAAGCTTTCTTT. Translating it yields CASSLAGVEAFF.

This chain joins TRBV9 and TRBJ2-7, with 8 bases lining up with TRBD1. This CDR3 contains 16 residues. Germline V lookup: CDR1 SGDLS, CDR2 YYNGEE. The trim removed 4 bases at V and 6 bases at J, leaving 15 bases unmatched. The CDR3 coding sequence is TGTGCCAGCAGCCGGACAGGGCCCATCACCGGGTCCGAGCAGTACTTC. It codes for CASSRTGPITGSEQYF.